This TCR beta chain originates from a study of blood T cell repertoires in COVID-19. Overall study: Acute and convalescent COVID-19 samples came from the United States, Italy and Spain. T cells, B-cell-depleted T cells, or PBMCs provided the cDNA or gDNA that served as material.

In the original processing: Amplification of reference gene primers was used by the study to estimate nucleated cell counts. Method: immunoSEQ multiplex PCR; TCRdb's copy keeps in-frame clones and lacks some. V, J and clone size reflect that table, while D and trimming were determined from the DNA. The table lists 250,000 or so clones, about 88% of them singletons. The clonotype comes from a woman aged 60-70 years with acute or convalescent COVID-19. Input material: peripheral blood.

CDR3 in amino acids: CASSSDREGGYTF. The CDR3 DNA follows: TGTGCCAGCTCATCCGACAGGGAAGGGGGCTACACCTTC. The J gene is TRBJ1-2, the V gene TRBV18; 7 bases match TRBD1. This CDR3 has 13 residues. CDR1 and CDR2 from the germline V gene are KGHSH and LQKENI. Trimming removed 5 bases from V and 8 bases from J; junction bases left unmatched: 8.